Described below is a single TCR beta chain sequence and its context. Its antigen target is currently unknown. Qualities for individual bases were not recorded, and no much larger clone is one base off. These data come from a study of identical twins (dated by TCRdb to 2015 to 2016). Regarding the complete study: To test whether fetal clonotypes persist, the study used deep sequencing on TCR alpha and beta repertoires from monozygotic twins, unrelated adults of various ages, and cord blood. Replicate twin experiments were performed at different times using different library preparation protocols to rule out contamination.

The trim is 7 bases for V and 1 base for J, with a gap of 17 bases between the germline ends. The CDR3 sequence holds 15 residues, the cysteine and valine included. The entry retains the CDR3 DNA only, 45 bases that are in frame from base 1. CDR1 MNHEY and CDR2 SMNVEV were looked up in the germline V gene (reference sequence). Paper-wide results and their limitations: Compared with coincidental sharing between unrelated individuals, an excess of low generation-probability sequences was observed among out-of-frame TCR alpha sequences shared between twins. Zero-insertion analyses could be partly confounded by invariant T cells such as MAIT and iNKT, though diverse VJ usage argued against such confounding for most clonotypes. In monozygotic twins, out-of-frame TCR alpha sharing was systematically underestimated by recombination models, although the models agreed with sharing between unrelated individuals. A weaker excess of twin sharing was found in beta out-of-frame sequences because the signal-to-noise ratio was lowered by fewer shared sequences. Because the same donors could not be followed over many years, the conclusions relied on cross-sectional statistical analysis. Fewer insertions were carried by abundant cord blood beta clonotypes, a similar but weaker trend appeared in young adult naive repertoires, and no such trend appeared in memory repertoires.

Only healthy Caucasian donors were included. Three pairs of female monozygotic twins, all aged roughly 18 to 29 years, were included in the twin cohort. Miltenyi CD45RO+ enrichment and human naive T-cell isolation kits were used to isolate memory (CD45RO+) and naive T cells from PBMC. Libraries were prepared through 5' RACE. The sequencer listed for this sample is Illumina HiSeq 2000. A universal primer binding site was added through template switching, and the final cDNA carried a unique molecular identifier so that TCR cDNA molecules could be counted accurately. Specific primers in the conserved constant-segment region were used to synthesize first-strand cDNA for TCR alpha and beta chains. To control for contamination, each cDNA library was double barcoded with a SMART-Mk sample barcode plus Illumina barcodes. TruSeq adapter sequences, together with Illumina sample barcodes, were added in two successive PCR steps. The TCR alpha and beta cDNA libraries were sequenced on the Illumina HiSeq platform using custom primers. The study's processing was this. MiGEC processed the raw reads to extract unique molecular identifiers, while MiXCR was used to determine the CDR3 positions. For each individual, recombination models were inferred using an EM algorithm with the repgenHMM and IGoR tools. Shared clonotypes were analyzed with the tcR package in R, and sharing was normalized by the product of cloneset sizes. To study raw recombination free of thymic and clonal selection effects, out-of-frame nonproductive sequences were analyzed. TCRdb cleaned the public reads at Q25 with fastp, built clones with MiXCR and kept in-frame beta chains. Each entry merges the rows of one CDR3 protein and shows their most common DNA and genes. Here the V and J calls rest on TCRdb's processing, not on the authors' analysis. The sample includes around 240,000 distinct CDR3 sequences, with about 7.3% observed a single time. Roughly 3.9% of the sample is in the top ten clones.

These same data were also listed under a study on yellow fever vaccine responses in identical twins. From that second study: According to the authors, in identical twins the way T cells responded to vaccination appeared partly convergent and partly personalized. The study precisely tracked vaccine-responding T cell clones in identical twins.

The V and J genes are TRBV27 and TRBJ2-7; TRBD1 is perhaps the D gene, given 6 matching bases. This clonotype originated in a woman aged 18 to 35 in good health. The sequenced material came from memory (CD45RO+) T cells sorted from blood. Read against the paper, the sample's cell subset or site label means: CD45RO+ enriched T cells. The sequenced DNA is TGTGCCAGCATTCGCGGACAGAACAAATCCTACGAGCAGTACGTC. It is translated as CASIRGQNKSYEQYV.